The entry below describes one T cell receptor (beta chain). Its antigen remains undetermined. Sequence at one end of the junction differs from germline and may be a read error. The method behind the library was the immunoSEQ multiplex PCR assay. TCRdb mirrors the immuneACCESS table, restricted to in-frame sequences. Some clones are absent from its copies; in checked studies, under half trace to an unresolved V gene, and the reason for the others is unknown. A total of around 51,000 clones appear in this sample, 88% of them only once. The ten largest clones add up to 40% of the sample. The sample is drawn from a study of control samples from healthy donors and cancer patients (dated by TCRdb to 2020 to 2022). Sequencing input: PBMCs. This sequence was found in a man aged 50 or older with head and neck cancer.

The sequenced DNA is TGTGCCAGCAGTAACTCAATCGACAGGAACTATGGCTACACCTTC. Its product reads: CASSNSIDRNYGYTF. The V gene is TRBV6-5 and the J gene is TRBJ1-2; the D segment could be TRBD1, given 6 matching bases. Its CDR3 holds 15 amino acids, cysteine through phenylalanine. The retained sequence is limited to the CDR3, 45 bases, with the frame set at the first base. For CDR1 and CDR2, the germline V gene lists MNHEY and SVGAGI.